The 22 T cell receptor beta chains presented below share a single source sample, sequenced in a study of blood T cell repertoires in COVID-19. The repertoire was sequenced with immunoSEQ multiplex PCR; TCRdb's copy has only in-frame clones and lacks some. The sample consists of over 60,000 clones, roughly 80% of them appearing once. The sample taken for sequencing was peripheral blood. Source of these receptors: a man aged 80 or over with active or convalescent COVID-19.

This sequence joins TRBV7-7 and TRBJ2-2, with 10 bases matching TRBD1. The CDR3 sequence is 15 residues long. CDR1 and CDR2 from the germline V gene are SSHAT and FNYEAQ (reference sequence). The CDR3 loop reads CASGIGTGVAGELFF. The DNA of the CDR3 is TGTGCTAGCGGAATCGGGACAGGGGTAGCCGGGGAGCTGTTTTTT.

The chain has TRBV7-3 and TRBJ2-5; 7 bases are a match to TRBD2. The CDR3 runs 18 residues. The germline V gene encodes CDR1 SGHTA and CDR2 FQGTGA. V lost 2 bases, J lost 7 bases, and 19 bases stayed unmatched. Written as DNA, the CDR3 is TGTGCCAGCAGCTTACGTCCCCCGACTAGCCCAGAGCGCGGGACCCAGTACTTC. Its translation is CASSLRPPTSPERGTQYF.

The CDR3, as DNA: TGTGCCAGCAGTGACCCGGGACGACAGGCTAGCAATCAGCCCCAGCATTTT. This translates into CASSDPGRQASNQPQHF. The chain is built from TRBV6-4 and TRBJ1-5; D perhaps matches TRBD1 (6 bases). V dropped 2 bases and J dropped 0 bases, with 14 bases sitting between them. Germline CDR1 is MRHNA and CDR2 is SNTAGT. This CDR3 has 17 amino acids.

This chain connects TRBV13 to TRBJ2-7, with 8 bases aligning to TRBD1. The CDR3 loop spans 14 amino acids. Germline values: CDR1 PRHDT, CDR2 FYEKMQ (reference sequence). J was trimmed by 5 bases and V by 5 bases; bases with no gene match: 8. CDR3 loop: CASSLSDRANEQYF. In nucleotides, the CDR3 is TGTGCCAGCAGCCTCTCGGACAGGGCAAACGAGCAGTACTTC.

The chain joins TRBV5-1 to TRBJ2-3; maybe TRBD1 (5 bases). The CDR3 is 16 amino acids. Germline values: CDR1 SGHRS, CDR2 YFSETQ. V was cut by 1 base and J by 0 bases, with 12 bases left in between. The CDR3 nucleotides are TGCGCCAGCAGCTTGTCGACAGAACCTAGCACAGATACGCAGTATTTT. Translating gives CASSLSTEPSTDTQYF.

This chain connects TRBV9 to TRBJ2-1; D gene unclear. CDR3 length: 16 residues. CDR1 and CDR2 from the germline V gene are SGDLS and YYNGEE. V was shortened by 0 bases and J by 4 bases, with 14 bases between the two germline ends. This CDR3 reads CASSVEYHSLYNEQFF. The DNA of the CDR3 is TGTGCCAGCAGCGTAGAATACCACTCCCTATACAATGAGCAGTTCTTC.

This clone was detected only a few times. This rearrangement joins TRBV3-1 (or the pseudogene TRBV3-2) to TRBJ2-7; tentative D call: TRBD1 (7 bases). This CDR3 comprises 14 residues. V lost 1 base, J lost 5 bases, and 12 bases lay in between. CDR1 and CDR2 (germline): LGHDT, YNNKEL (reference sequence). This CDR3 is CASSQAGGGNEQYF. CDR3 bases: TGTGCCAGCAGCCAAGCAGGGGGAGGTAACGAGCAGTACTTC.

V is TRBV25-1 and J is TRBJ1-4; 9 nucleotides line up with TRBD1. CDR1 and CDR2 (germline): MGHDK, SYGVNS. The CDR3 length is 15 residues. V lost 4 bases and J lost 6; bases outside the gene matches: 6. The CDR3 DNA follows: TGTGCCAGCAGTGTCAGACAGGGGGGGCATGAAAAACTGTTTTTT. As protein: CASSVRQGGHEKLFF.

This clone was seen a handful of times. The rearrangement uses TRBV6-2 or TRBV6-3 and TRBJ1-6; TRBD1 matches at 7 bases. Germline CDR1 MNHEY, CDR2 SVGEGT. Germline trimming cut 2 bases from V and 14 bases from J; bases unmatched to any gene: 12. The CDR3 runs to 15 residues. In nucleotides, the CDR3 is TGTGCCAGCAGTTACGGGGGGACAGCGGCGGTGGCCCTCCACTTT. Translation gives CASSYGGTAAVALHF.

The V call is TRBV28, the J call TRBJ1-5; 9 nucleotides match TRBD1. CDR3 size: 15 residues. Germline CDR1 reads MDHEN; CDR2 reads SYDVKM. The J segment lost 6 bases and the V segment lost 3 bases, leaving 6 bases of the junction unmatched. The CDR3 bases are TGTGCCAGCAGTTTCGGGACAGGGCTTTTTCAGCCCCAGCATTTT. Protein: CASSFGTGLFQPQHF.

The CDR3 loop is CASSSQGSGELFF. CDR3 nucleotides: TGTGCCAGCAGCTCCCAGGGGAGCGGGGAGCTGTTTTTT. The chain has TRBV2 and TRBJ2-2; D might be TRBD1 (6 bases). Trimming took off 6 bases at V and 7 bases at J, with 12 bases between the two ends. The CDR3 spans 13 residues. Germline loops: CDR1 SNHLY, CDR2 FYNNEI.

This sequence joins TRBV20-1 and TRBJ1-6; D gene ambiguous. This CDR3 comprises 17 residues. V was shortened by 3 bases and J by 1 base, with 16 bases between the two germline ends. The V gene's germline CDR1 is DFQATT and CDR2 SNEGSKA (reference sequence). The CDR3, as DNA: TGCAGTGCTAGTATGCCGCGGGTAGGGTCCTATAATTCACCCCTCCACTTT. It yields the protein CSASMPRVGSYNSPLHF.

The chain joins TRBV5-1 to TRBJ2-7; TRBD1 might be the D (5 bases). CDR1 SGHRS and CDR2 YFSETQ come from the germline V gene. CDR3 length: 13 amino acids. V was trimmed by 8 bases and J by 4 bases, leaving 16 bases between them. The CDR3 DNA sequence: TGCGCCAGTAGGGCTGGGGCTCAGTACGAGCAGTACTTC. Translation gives CASRAGAQYEQYF.

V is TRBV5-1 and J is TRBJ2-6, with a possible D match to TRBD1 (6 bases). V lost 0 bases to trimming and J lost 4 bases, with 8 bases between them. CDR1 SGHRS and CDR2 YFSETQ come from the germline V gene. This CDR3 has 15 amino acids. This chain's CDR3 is CASSLAGVGANVLTF. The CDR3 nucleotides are TGCGCCAGCAGCTTGGCAGGGGTCGGGGCCAACGTCCTGACTTTC.

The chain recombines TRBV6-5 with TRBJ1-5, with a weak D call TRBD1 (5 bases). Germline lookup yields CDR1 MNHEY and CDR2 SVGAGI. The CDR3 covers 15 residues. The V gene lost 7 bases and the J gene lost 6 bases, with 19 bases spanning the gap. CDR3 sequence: CASTPGGGSGQPQHF. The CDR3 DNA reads TGTGCCAGCACCCCTGGGGGGGGGTCGGGTCAGCCCCAGCATTTT.

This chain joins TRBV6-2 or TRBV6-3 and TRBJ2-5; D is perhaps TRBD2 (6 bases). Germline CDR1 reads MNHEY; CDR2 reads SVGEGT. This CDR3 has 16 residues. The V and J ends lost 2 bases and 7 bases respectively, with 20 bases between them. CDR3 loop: CASSYPAGRNPVTQYF. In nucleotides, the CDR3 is TGTGCCAGCAGTTACCCCGCGGGACGGAACCCGGTGACCCAGTACTTC.

The CDR3 nucleotides are TGTGCCAGCAGCGTAGGTGGCGGGGGGGCCCCCACAGATACGCAGTATTTT. It codes for CASSVGGGGAPTDTQYF. The rearrangement joins TRBV9 to TRBJ2-3; TRBD2 aligns across 9 bases. Trimming at V came to 0 bases and at J to 2 bases, leaving 7 bases not matched to a gene. This CDR3 contains 17 residues. The V gene's germline CDR1 is SGDLS and CDR2 YYNGEE.

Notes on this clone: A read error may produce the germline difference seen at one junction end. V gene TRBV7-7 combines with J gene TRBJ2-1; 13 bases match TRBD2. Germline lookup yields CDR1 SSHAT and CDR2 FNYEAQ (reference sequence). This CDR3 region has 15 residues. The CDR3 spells CASSSGLAGVNEQFF. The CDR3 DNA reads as TGTGCTAGCAGCTCAGGACTAGCGGGAGTCAATGAGCAGTTCTTC.

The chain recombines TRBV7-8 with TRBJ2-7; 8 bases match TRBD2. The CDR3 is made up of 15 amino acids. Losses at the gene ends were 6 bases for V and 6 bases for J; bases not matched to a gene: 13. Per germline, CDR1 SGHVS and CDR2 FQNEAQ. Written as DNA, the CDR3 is TGTGCCAGCAGTACCCGGGGGGGCCGCGGAGGCGAGCAGTACTTC. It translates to CASSTRGGRGGEQYF.

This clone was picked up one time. CDR3 residues: CASSVGVGNIQYF. CDR3 bases: TGTGCCAGCAGTGTAGGGGTTGGAAACATTCAGTACTTC. The V gene is TRBV2, the J gene TRBJ2-4, with D possibly being TRBD1 (5 bases). Germline values: CDR1 SNHLY, CDR2 FYNNEI. The V and J ends lost 4 bases and 6 bases respectively, with 10 bases between them. The CDR3 loop spans 13 amino acids.

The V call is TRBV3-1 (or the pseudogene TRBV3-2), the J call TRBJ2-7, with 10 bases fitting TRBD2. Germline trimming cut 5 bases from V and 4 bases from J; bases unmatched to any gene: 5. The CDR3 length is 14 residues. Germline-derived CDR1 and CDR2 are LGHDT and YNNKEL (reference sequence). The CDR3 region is CASSSAGGLYEQYF. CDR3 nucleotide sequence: TGTGCCAGCAGCTCAGCGGGAGGGTTGTACGAGCAGTACTTC.

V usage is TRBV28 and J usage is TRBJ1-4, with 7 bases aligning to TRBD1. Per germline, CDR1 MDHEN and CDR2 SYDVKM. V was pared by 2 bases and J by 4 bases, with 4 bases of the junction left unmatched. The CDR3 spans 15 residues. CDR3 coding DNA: TGTGCCAGCAGTTTAACGACAGGGTATAATGAAAAACTGTTTTTT. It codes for CASSLTTGYNEKLFF.